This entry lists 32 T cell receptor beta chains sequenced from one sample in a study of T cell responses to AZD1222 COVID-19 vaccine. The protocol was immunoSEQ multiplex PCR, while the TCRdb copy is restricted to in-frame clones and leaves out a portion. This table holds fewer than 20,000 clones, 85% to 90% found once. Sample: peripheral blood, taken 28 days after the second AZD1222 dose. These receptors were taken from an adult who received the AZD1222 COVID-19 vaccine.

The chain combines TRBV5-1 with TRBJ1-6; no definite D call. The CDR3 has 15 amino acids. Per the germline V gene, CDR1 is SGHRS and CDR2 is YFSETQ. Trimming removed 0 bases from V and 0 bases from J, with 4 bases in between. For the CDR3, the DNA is TGCGCCAGCAGCTTGGAGAGCTCCTATAATTCACCCCTCCACTTT. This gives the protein CASSLESSYNSPLHF.

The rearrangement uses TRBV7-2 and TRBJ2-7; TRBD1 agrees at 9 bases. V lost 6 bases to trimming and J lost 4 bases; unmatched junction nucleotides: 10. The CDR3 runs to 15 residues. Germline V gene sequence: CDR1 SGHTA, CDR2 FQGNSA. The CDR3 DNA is TGTGCCAGCAGACCAACGTGGGACAGGGTTTACGAGCAGTACTTC. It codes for CASRPTWDRVYEQYF.

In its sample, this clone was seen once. The CDR3 DNA is TGCGCCAGCAGCTTGGACAGGGCCTATGGCTACACCTTC. Translating gives CASSLDRAYGYTF. The chain recombines TRBV5-1 with TRBJ1-2; TRBD1 might be the D (6 bases). The CDR3 runs to 13 residues. The germline V and J ends were trimmed by 0 bases and 4 bases, with 7 bases remaining between them. The germline V gene encodes CDR1 SGHRS and CDR2 YFSETQ.

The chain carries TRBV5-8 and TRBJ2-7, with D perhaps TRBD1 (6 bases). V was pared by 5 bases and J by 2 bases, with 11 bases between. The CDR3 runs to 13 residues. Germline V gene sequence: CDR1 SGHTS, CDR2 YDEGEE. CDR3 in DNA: TGTGCCAGCAGATATACAGGGACCTACGAGCAGTACGTC. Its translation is CASRYTGTYEQYV.

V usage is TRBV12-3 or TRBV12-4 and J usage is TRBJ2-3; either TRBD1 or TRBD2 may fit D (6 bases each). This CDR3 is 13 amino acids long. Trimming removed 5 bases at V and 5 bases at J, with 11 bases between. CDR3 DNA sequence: TGTGCCAGCAGTCCGGAGGGGGGAGATACGCAGTATTTT. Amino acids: CASSPEGGDTQYF.

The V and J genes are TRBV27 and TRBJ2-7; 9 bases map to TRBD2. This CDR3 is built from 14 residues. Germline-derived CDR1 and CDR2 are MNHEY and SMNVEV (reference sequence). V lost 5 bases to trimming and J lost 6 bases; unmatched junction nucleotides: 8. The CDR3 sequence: CASSPPRGRGEQYF. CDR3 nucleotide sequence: TGTGCCAGCAGTCCCCCGCGCGGGAGGGGCGAGCAGTACTTC.

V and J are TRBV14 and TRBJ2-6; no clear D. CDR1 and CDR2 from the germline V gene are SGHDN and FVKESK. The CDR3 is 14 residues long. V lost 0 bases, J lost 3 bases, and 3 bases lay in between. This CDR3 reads CASSQDLGANVLTF. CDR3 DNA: TGTGCCAGCAGCCAAGATCTTGGGGCCAACGTCCTGACTTTC.

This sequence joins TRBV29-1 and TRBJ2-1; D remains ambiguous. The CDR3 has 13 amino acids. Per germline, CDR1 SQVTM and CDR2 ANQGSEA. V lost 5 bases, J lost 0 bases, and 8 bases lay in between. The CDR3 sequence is CSVSESSYNEQFF. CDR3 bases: TGCAGCGTTTCAGAGAGCTCCTACAATGAGCAGTTCTTC.

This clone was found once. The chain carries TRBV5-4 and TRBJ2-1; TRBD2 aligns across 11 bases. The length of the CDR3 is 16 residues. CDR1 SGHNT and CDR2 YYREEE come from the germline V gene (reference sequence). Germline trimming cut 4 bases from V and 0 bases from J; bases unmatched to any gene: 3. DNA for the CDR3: TGTGCCAGCAGCCTTACTAGCGGGAGCTCCTACAATGAGCAGTTCTTC. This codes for CASSLTSGSSYNEQFF.

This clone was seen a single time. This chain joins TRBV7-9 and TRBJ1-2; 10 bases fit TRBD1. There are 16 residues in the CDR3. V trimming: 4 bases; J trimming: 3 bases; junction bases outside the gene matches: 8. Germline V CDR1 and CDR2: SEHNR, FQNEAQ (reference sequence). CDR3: CASSSETGGSDYGYTF. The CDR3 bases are TGTGCCAGCAGCTCGGAGACAGGGGGCAGCGACTATGGCTACACCTTC.

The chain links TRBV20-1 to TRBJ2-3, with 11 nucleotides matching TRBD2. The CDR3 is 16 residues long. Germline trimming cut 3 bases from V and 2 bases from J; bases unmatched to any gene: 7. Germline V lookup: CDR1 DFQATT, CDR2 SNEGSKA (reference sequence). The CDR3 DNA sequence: TGCAGTGCTAGTCGACTAGCGGGGAGAGACACAGATACGCAGTATTTT. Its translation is CSASRLAGRDTDTQYF.

The CDR3 spells CASNSGQTHTDTQYF. CDR3 sequence (DNA): TGTGCCAGCAACTCGGGACAGACCCACACAGATACGCAGTATTTT. The rearrangement joins TRBV6-5 to TRBJ2-3; 7 bases are a match to TRBD1. CDR1 and CDR2 (germline): MNHEY, SVGAGI. V shed 7 bases and J 2 bases; nucleotides not matched to a gene: 9. CDR3 size: 15 residues.

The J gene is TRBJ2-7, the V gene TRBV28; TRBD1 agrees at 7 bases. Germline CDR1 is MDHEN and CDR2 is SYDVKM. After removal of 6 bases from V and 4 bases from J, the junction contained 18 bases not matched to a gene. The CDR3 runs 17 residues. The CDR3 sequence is CASSPEVYGTEPYEQYV. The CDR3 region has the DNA TGTGCCAGCAGCCCGGAGGTCTACGGGACAGAACCTTACGAGCAGTACGTC.

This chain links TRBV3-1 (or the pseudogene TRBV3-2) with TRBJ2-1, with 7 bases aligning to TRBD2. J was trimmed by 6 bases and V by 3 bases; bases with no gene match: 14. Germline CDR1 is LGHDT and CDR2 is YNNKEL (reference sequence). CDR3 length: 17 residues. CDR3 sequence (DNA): TGTGCCAGCAGCCAGCAACTAGCGCCCAGCTCAATCAATGAGCAGTTCTTC. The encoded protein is CASSQQLAPSSINEQFF.

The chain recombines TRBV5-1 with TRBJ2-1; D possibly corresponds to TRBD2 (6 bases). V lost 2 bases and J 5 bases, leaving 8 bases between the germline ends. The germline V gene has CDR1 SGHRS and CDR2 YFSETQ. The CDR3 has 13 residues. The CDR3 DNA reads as TGCGCCAGCAGCTTCCGCGGGGACAATGAGCAGTTCTTC. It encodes CASSFRGDNEQFF.

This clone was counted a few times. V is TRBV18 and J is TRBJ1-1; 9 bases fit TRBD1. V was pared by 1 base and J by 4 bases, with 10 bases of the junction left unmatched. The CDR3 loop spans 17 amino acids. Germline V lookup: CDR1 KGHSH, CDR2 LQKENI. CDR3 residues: CASSPQNSQGARTEAFF. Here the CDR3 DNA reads TGTGCCAGCTCACCACAAAACTCACAGGGGGCGCGCACTGAAGCTTTCTTT.

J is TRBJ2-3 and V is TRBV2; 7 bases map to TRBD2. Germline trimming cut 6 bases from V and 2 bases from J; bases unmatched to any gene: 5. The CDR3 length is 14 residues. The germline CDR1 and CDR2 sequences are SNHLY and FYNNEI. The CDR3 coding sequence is TGTGCCAGCAGGGGGGGGGTTTCCACAGATACGCAGTATTTT. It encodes CASRGGVSTDTQYF.

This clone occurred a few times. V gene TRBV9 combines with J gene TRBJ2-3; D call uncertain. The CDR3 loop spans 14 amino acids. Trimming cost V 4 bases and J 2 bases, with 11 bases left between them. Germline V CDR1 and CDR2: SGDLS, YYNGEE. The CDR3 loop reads CASSPRMSTDTQYF. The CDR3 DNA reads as TGTGCCAGCAGCCCTCGGATGTCCACAGATACGCAGTATTTT. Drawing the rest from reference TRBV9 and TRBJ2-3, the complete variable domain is DSGVTQTPKHLITATGQRVTLRCSPRSGDLSVYWYQQSLDQGLQFLIQYYNGEERAKGNILERFSAQQFPDLHSELNLSSLELGDSALYFCASSPRMSTDTQYFGPGTRLTVL.

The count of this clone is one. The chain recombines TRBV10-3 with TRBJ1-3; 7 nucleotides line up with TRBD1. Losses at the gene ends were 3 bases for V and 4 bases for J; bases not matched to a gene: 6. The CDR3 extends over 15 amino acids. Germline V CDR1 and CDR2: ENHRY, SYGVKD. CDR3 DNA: TGTGCCATCAGTGACACAGGGGTGAGAGGAAACACCATATATTTT. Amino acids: CAISDTGVRGNTIYF.

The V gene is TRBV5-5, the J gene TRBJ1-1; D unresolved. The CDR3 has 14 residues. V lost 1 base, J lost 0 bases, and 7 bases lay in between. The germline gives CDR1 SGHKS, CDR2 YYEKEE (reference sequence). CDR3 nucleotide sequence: TGTGCCAGCAGCTTGTGGAGCGTGAACACTGAAGCTTTCTTT. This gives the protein CASSLWSVNTEAFF.

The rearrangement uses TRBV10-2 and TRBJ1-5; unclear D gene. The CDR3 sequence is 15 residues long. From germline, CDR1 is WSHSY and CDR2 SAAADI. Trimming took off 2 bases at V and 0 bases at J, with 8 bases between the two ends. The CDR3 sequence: CASSERSYSNQPQHF. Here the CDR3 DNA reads TGCGCCAGCAGTGAGCGGTCATATAGCAATCAGCCCCAGCATTTT.

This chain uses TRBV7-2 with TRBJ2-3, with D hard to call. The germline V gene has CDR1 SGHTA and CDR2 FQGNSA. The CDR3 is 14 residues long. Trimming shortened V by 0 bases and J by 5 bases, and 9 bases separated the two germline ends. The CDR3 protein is CASSLAGGIDTQYF. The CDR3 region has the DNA TGTGCCAGCAGCTTAGCGGGTGGTATAGATACGCAGTATTTT.

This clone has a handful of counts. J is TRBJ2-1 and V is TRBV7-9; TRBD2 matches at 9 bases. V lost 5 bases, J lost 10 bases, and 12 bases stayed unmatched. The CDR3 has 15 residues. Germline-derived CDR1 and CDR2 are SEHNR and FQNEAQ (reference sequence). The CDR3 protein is CASSPRTSVPREQFF. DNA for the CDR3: TGTGCCAGCAGCCCCCGGACTAGCGTGCCTCGGGAGCAGTTCTTC.

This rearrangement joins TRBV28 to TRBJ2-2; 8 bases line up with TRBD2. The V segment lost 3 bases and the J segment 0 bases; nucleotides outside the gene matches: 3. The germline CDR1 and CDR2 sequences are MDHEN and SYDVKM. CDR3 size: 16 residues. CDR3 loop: CASSFFSGTNTGELFF. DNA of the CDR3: TGTGCCAGCAGTTTTTTTAGCGGGACGAACACCGGGGAGCTGTTTTTT.

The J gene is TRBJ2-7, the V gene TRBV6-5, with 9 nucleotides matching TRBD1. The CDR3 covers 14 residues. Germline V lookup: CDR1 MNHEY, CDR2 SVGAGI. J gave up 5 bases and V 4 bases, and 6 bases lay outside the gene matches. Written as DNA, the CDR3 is TGTGCCAGCAGTTCCGGGACAGGGATACACGAGCAGTACTTC. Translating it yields CASSSGTGIHEQYF.

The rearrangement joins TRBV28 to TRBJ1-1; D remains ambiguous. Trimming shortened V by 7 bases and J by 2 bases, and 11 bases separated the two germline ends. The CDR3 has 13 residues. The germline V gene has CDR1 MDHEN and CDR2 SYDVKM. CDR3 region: CASTPWGNTEAFF. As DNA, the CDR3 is TGTGCCAGCACCCCATGGGGTAACACTGAAGCTTTCTTT.

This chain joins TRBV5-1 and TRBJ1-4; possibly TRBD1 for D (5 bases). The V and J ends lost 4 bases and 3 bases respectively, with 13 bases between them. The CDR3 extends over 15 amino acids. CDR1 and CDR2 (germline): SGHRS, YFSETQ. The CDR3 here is CASSLIRDPNEKLFF. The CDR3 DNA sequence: TGCGCCAGCAGCCTGATCAGGGACCCTAATGAAAAACTGTTTTTT.

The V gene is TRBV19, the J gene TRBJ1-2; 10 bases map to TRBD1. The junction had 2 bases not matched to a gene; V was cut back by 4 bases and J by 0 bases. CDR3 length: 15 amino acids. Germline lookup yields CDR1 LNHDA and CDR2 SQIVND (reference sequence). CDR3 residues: CASSTGTGANYGYTF. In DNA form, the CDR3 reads TGTGCCAGTAGTACCGGGACAGGGGCTAACTATGGCTACACCTTC.

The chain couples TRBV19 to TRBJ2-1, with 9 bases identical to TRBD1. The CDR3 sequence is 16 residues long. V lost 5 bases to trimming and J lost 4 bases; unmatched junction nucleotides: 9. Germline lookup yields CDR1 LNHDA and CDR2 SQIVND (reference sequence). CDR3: CASSPDRGQAYNEQFF. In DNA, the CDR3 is TGTGCCAGTAGTCCGGACAGGGGACAAGCTTACAATGAGCAGTTCTTC.

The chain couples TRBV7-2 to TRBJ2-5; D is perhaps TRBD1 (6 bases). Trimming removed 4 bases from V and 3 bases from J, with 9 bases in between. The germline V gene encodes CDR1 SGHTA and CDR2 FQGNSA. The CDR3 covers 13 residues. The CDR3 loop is CASSSGDEETQYF. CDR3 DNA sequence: TGTGCCAGCAGCTCAGGGGATGAAGAGACCCAGTACTTC. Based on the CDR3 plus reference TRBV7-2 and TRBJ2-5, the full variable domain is GAGVSQSPSNKVTEKGKDVELRCDPISGHTALYWYRQSLGQGLEFLIYFQGNSAPDKSGLPSDRFSAERTGGSVSTLTIQRTQQEDSAVYLCASSSGDEETQYFGPGTRLLVL.

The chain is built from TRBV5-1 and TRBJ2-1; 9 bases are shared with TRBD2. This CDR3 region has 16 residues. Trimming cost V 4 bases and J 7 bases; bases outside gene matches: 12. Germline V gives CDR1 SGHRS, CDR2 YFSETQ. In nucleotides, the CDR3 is TGCGCCAGCAGCGAGGACAGCGGGACTAGCCGTAATGAGCAGTTCTTC. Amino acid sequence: CASSEDSGTSRNEQFF.

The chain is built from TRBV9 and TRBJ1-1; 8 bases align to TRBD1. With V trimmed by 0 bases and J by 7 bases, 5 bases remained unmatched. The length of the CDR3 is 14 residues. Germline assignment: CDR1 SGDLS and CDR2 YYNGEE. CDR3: CASSVGDRRFEAFF. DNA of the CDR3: TGTGCCAGCAGCGTAGGGGACAGGCGATTTGAAGCTTTCTTT.